The entry that follows covers one T cell receptor (beta chain) sequence. As yet, its antigen is unknown. Germline-derived CDR1 and CDR2 are LGHNA and YSLEER. CDR3 length: 12 amino acids. V was cut by 4 bases and J by 5 bases, with 8 bases left in between. This specimen belongs to a study of beta chain features in type 1 diabetes. Study-wide points: Here, the possible influence of HLA type (on TCRB rearrangement) remained unresolved. PCR might favor shorter templates, equally in patients and controls. All four CD4+ subsets from Type 1 diabetes patients carried moderately but significantly shorter TCRB CDR3s.

Every bit of the isolated RNA underwent reverse transcription, so sequencing read expressed TCRB transcripts. Here immunoSEQ multiplex PCR was the method, and the copy in TCRdb shows in-frame clones only, minus some. Here the sample spans roughly 150,000 clones, about 8% being singletons. The clonotype comes from a woman in her thirties or forties with type 1 diabetes. The chain recombines TRBV4-3 with TRBJ1-1; no reliable D call. Source material: central memory CD4+ T cells from blood. CDR3 loop: CASSLAGTEAFF. DNA for the CDR3: TGCGCCAGCAGCCTGGCCGGGACTGAAGCTTTCTTT.